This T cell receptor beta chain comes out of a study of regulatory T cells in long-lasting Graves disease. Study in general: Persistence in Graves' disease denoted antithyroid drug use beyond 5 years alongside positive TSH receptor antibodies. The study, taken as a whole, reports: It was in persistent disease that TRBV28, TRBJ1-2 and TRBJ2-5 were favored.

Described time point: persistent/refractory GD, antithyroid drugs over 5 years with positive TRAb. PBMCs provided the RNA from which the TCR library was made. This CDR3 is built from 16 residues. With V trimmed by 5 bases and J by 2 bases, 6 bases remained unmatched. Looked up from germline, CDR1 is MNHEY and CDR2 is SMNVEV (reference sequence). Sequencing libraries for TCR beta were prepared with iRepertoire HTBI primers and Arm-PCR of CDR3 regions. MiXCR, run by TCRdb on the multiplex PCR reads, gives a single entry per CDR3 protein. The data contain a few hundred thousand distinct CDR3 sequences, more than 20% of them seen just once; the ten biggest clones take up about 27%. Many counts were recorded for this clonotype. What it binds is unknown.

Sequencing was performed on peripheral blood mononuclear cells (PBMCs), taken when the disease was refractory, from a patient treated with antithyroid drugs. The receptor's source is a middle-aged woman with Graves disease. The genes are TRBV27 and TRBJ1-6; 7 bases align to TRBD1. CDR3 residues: CASSLQGGPYNSPLHF. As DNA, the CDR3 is TGTGCCAGCAGTCTCCAGGGGGGACCCTATAATTCACCCCTCCACTTT.